This T cell receptor beta chain was recorded in a study of blood T cell repertoires in COVID-19. For the study at large: Sites in the United States, Italy and Spain provided acute and convalescent COVID-19 samples.

Original handling: Reference gene primers were amplified, and this amplification served to estimate nucleated cell counts. The method was immunoSEQ multiplex PCR; TCRdb's version includes in-frame clones alone and lacks a portion of them. That table gives V, J and clone size, and the DNA gave D and trimming. The sample shows 150,000 to 200,000 clones, roughly 76% of them seen only once. Unmatched junction bases numbered 3, after V lost 0 bases and J lost 0 bases. The CDR3 contains 16 residues. Germline V gene data show CDR1 as LNHDA and CDR2 as SQIVND (reference sequence). The receptor's source is a woman aged 80 or over with COVID-19, enrolled during active disease. V gene TRBV19 combines with J gene TRBJ2-3; 7 positions match TRBD2. Sample: peripheral blood. CDR3 sequence (DNA): TGTGCCAGTAGTATAGATCTTAGCGGGAGCACAGATACGCAGTATTTT. It is translated as CASSIDLSGSTDTQYF.